This is a list of T cell receptor beta chains from one sample in a study of CD8 T cells in ankylosing spondylitis. TCRdb redid the calling of the 5' RACE reads with MiXCR, one entry per CDR3 protein. The table records 150,000 to 200,000 distinct CDR3 sequences, under 14% of them present only once. The specimen was blood, either unsorted or a sorted T cell fraction (not recorded which). The receptors come from a male donor with ankylosing spondylitis or in good health (not recorded which). Both conserved end residues are part of each CDR3. Each record gives: V gene, clone size, J gene, D gene, CDR3 DNA, CDR3 protein. The D gene is left open where the match is weak. Some rows have no size entry. The others give once, few or many, or a class for an expanded clone.

>TRBV5-6|many|TRBJ2-1|.
TGTGCCAGCAGCTTGACCGACATTCCCAGCTCCTACAATGAGCAGTTCTTC
CASSLTDIPSSYNEQFF
>TRBV20-1|few|TRBJ2-3|.
TGCAGTGCTCTGGGCGGAACGAGCACAGATACGCAGTATTTT
CSALGGTSTDTQYF
>TRBV11-1|.|TRBJ1-1|.
TGTGCCAGCAGCTTAGAGACAAGGAGCACTGAAGCTTTCTTT
CASSLETRSTEAFF
>TRBV20-1|few|TRBJ2-7|TRBD2
TGCAGTGCTAGGTCACTAGCGGGAGGGCTGTACTTC
CSARSLAGGLYF
>TRBV20-1|few|TRBJ2-3|.
TGCAGTGCTAGAGCGGAGGGACCTCTGGATACGCAGTATTTT
CSARAEGPLDTQYF
>TRBV5-6|many|TRBJ1-1|.
TGTGCCAGCAGACTAACGGGGATTACTGAAGCTTTCTTT
CASRLTGITEAFF
>TRBV7-6|many|TRBJ2-3|.
TGTGCCAGCAGCTTAGTCGAGGCGGATACGCAGTATTTT
CASSLVEADTQYF
>TRBV14|.|TRBJ2-1|.
TGTGCCAGCAGCCAAGATCCTTACGGGTCCTCCTACAATGAGCAGTTCTTC
CASSQDPYGSSYNEQFF
>TRBV10-2|many|TRBJ2-7|.
TGCGCCAGCAGCGGAAGGGGAGGACAGTTAAGCTCCTACGAGCAGTACTTC
CASSGRGGQLSSYEQYF
>TRBV2|.|TRBJ1-1|.
TGTGCCAGCAGGGCTGGTCGCAACACTGAAGCTTTCTTT
CASRAGRNTEAFF
>TRBV7-2|.|TRBJ2-1|TRBD2
TGTGCCAGCAGCTCCCTAGCGGGGTCGGGAAATGAGCAGTTCTTC
CASSSLAGSGNEQFF
>TRBV5-1|many|TRBJ2-1|TRBD2
TGCGCCAGCAGCTTGGACGGGAGGTATGAGCAGTTCTTC
CASSLDGRYEQFF
>TRBV4-2|many|TRBJ2-1|TRBD2
TGTGCCAGCAGCCAAGCCGGGACTAGCGGGTTCTCCTACAATGAGCAGTTCTTC
CASSQAGTSGFSYNEQFF
>TRBV9|.|TRBJ2-2|TRBD2
TGTGCCAGCAGCGCCTCGGGACTAGCGGGGCGCACCGGGGAGCTGTTTTTT
CASSASGLAGRTGELFF
>TRBV5-1|many|TRBJ2-2|.
TGCGCCAGCAACACTGGAGGGACCGGGGAGCTGTTTTTT
CASNTGGTGELFF
>TRBV12-3/TRBV12-4|many|TRBJ2-1|TRBD1
TGTGCCAGCACCACGGACAGGGACTACAATGAGCAGTTCTTC
CASTTDRDYNEQFF
>TRBV4-1|many|TRBJ2-7|TRBD2
TGCGCCAGCAGCCAAGATTGGCTAGCGGGCTACGAGCAGTATTTC
CASSQDWLAGYEQYF
>TRBV11-2|many|TRBJ2-7|.
TGTGCCAGCAGCTTAGTTGAAGGGGCCTACGAGCAGTACTTC
CASSLVEGAYEQYF
>TRBV9|few|TRBJ1-2|.
TGTGCCAGCAGCGCGGACAGTCTCTATGGCTACACCTTC
CASSADSLYGYTF
>TRBV7-6|many|TRBJ2-5|.
TGTGCCAGCAGCTATACATCCGGGCTCAGAGAGACCCAGTACTTC
CASSYTSGLRETQYF
>TRBV25-1|few|TRBJ2-7|.
TGTGCCACCGCGCTGGGCGGGGTTAGCTCCTACGAGCAGTACTTC
CATALGGVSSYEQYF
>TRBV5-5|many|TRBJ2-3|.
TGTGCCAGCAGCCGACAGCCCGGAAGCACAGATACGCAGTATTTT
CASSRQPGSTDTQYF
>TRBV3-1|many|TRBJ1-2|.
TGTGCCAGCAGCTCCTCGCGGGGGAGCTATGGCTACACCTTC
CASSSSRGSYGYTF
>TRBV9|many|TRBJ2-2|.
TGTGCCAGCAGCGTAGAACAGGGAATCACCGGGGAGCTGTTTTTT
CASSVEQGITGELFF
>TRBV7-2|few|TRBJ2-1|.
TGTGCCAGCAGCTTTGGAGTGGTAGCGTCTCGGAATGAGCAGTTCTTC
CASSFGVVASRNEQFF
>TRBV28|many|TRBJ2-1|.
TGTGCCAGCAGCCCCTCCGTAAGCTCCTACAATGAGCAGTTCTTC
CASSPSVSSYNEQFF
>TRBV5-1|many|TRBJ2-3|.
TGCGCCAGCAGCTCTCGGATAGGCACAGATACGCAGTATTTT
CASSSRIGTDTQYF
>TRBV5-1|many|TRBJ1-4|TRBD1
TGCGCCAGCAGCTTACGGACAGGCGGAAGTGAAAAACTGTTTTTT
CASSLRTGGSEKLFF
>TRBV2|many|TRBJ2-3|TRBD1
TGTGCCAGCAGTGATAGACAGGGGAACACAGATACGCAGTATTTT
CASSDRQGNTDTQYF
>TRBV3-1|many|TRBJ2-1|TRBD2
TGTGCCAGCAGCCCGAGGACTAGCGGCCCCAATGAGCAGTTCTTC
CASSPRTSGPNEQFF
>TRBV20-1|many|TRBJ2-5|.
TGCAGTGCACTCAACGAACCAGAGACCCAGTACTTC
CSALNEPETQYF
>TRBV20-1|many|TRBJ1-5|.
TGCAGTGCTAGAGAGGGGCAGAGCCTTCATAGCAATCAGCCCCAGCATTTT
CSAREGQSLHSNQPQHF
>TRBV9|.|TRBJ1-2|TRBD1
TGTGCCAGCAGCGAGACAGGGTACTATGGCTACACCTTC
CASSETGYYGYTF
>TRBV5-1|.|TRBJ2-5|TRBD2
TGCGCCAGCAGCTCTGGACTAGCGGCTCAAGAGACCCAGTACTTC
CASSSGLAAQETQYF
>TRBV11-2|.|TRBJ1-1|.
TGTGCCAGCAGCTTACAGCAGGGGAACACTGAAGCTTTCTTT
CASSLQQGNTEAFF
>TRBV29-1|.|TRBJ2-2|TRBD2
TGCAGCGTCCTCGGGGAGGGCCTACCATCACTTAACACCGGGGAGCTGTTTTTT
CSVLGEGLPSLNTGELFF
>TRBV9|many|TRBJ2-3|.
TGTGCCAGCTCCTGGGGGCGGGGTAGCACAGATACGCAGTATTTT
CASSWGRGSTDTQYF
>TRBV5-1|.|TRBJ2-3|TRBD2
TGCGCCAGTCGGGGGGTCGACAGCACAGATACGCAGTATTTT
CASRGVDSTDTQYF
>TRBV7-8|.|TRBJ2-4|.
TGTGCCAGCAGCTTAGGGGCTTCGGGGGCCAAAAACATTCAGTACTTC
CASSLGASGAKNIQYF
>TRBV6-2/TRBV6-3|few|TRBJ2-7|TRBD2
TGTGCCAGCAGTTACATAAAGGCGGGGGGGCTCTACGAGCAGTACTTC
CASSYIKAGGLYEQYF
>TRBV7-2|once|TRBJ2-7|TRBD1
TGTTCCAGCAGCTTAAGGGGGCAAGGTTGGCAGTACTTC
CSSSLRGQGWQYF
>TRBV4-1|.|TRBJ2-5|TRBD2
TGCGCCAGCAGCCAATTTCCGGGACTAGCGATGGCCCAGTACTTC
CASSQFPGLAMAQYF
>TRBV20-1|.|TRBJ1-6|.
TGCAGTGCTCCAGGAAGAGGTTCTTATAATTCACCCCTCCACTTT
CSAPGRGSYNSPLHF
>TRBV28|many|TRBJ2-1|.
TGTGCCTCCCAGGAAAGCGGGTACCACAATGAGCAGTTCTTC
CASQESGYHNEQFF
>TRBV4-3|many|TRBJ1-4|.
TGCGCCAGCAGCCAAGATTTAGGGGAGGGATCAGGGGAAAAACTGTTTTTT
CASSQDLGEGSGEKLFF
>TRBV27|many|TRBJ2-3|.
TGTGCCAGCAGTTTATCCGAGAGCAGTAGTTCAGATACGCAGTATTTT
CASSLSESSSSDTQYF
>TRBV15|many|TRBJ2-4|.
TGTGCCACCAGCAGAGATAGTGGTTGGAACATTCAGTACTTC
CATSRDSGWNIQYF
>TRBV24-1|.|TRBJ2-4|.
TGTGCCACCAGTTCTACACGGGGCGGGACAGCCGAAAACATTCAGTACTTC
CATSSTRGGTAENIQYF